This T cell receptor beta chain came from a study of blood T cell repertoires in COVID-19. Study at large: From the United States, Italy and Spain came samples of acute and convalescent COVID-19. From T cells, B-cell-depleted T cells, or PBMCs came the material, which was cDNA or gDNA.

The CDR3 is made up of 16 amino acids. The germline V gene has CDR1 SNHLY and CDR2 FYNNEI. V lost 6 bases and J 6 bases, leaving 21 bases between the germline ends. Original handling: Amplification of reference gene primers provided the estimated nucleated cell counts. Profiling relied on immunoSEQ multiplex PCR, and the TCRdb table lists in-frame clones only, not all of them. The D gene and trimming were derived from the DNA, and the V and J assignments and clone size from that table. Seen here are some 300,000 clones, around 90% observed once, and the top ten hold roughly 2%. The sample comprised peripheral blood. The clonotype was recovered from a man between 18 and 29 years old with active or convalescent COVID-19. V and J are TRBV2 and TRBJ2-1; the D gene is possibly TRBD2 (5 bases). The CDR3: CASRPHGTGGSNEQFF. In DNA, the CDR3 is TGTGCCAGCAGGCCCCATGGAACTGGCGGGTCCAATGAGCAGTTCTTC.